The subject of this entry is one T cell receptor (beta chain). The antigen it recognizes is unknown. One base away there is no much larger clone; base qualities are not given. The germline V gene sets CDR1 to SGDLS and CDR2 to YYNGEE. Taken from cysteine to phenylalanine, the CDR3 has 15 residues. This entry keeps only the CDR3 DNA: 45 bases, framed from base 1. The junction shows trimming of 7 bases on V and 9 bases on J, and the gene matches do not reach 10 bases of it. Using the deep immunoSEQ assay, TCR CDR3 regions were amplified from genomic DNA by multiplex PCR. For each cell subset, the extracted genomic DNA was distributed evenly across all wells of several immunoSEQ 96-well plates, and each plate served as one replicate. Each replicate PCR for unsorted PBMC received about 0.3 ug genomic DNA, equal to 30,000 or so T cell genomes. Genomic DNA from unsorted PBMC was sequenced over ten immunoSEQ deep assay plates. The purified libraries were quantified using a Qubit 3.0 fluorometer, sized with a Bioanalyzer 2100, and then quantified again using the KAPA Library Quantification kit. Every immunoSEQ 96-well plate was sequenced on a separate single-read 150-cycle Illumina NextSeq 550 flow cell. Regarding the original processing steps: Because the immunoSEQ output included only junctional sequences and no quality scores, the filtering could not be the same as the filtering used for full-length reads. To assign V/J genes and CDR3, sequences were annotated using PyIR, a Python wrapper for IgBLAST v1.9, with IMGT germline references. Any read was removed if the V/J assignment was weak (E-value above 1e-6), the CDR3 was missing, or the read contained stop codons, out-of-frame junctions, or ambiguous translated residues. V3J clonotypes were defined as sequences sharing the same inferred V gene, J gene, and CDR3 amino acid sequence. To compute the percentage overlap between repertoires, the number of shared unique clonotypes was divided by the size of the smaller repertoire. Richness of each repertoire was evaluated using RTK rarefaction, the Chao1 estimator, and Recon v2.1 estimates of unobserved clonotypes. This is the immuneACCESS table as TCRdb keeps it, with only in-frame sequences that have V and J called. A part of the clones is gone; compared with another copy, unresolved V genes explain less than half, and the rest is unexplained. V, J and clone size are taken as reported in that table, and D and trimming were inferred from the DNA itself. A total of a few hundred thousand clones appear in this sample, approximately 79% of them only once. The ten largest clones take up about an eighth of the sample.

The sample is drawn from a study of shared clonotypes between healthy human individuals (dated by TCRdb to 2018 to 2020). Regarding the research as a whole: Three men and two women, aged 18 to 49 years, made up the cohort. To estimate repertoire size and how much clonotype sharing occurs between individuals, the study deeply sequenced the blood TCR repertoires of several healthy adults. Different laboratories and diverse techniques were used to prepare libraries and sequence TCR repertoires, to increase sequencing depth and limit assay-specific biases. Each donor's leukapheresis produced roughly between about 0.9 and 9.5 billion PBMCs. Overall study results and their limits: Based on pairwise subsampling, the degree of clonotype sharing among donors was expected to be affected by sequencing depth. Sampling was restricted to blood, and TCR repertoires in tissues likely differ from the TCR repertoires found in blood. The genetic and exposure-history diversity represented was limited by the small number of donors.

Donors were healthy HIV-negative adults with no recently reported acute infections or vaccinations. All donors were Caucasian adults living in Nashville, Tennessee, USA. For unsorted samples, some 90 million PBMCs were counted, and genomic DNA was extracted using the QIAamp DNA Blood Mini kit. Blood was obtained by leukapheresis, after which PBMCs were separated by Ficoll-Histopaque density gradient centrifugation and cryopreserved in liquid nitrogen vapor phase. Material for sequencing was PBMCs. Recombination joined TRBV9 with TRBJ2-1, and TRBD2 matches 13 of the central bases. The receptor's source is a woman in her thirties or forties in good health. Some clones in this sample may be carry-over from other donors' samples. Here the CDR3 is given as CASGAVLAGGGEQFF. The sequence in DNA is TGTGCCAGCGGGGCGGTACTAGCGGGAGGGGGTGAGCAGTTCTTC.